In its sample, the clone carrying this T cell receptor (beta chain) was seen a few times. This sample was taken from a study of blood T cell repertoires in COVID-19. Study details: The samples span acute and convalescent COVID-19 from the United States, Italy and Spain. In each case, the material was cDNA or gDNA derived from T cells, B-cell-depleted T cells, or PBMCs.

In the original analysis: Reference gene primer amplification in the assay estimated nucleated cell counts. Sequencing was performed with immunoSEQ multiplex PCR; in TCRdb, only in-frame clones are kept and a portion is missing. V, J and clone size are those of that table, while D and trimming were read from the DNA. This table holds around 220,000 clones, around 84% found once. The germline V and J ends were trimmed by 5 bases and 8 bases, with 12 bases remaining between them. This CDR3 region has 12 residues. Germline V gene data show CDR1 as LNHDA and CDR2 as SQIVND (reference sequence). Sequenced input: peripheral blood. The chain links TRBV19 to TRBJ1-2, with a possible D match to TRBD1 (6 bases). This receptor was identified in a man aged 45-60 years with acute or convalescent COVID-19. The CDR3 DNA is TGTGCCAGTAGTCACGACAGGAACGGCTACACCTTC. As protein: CASSHDRNGYTF.